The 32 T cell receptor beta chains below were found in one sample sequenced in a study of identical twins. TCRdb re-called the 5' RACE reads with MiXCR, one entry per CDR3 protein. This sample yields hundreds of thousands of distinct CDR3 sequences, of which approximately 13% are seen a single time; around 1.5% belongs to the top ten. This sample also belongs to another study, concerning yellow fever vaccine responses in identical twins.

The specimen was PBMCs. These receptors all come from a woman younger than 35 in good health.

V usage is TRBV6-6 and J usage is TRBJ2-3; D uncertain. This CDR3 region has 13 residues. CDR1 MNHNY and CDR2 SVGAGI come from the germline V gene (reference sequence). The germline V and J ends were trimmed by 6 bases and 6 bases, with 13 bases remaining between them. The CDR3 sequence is CASSLVERDTQYF. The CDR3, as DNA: TGTGCCAGCAGCCTCGTCGAGAGGGATACGCAGTATTTT.

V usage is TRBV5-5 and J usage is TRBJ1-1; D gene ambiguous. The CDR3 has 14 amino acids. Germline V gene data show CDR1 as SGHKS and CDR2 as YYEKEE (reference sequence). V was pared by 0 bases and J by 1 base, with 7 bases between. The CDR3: CASSLAFRNTEAFF. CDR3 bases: TGTGCCAGCAGCTTGGCTTTCCGGAACACTGAAGCTTTCTTT.

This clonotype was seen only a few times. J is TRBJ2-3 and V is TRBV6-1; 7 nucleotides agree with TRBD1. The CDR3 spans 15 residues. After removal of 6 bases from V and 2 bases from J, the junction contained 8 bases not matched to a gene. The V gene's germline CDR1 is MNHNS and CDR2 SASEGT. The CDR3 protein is CASRDQTGSTDTQYF. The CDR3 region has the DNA TGTGCCAGCAGGGACCAGACAGGGTCCACAGATACGCAGTATTTT.

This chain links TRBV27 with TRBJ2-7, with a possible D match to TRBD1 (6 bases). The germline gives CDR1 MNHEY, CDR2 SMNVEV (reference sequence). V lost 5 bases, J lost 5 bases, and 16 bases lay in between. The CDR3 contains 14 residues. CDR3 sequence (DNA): TGTGCCAGCAGTCCCAGGGGTAGCTACGACGAGCAGTACTTC. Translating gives CASSPRGSYDEQYF.

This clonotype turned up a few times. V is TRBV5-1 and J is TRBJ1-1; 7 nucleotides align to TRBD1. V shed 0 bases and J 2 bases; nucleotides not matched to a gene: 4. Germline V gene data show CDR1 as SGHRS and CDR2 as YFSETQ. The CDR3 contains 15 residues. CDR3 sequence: CASSLVQGRNTEAFF. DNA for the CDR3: TGCGCCAGCAGCTTGGTACAGGGGCGAAACACTGAAGCTTTCTTT.

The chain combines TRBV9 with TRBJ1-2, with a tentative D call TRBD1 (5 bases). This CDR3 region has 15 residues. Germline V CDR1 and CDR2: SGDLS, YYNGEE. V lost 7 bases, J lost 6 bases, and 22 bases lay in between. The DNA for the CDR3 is TGTGCCAGCGGAACCAATCAGGGCCCCGTGGATGGCTACACCTTC. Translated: CASGTNQGPVDGYTF.

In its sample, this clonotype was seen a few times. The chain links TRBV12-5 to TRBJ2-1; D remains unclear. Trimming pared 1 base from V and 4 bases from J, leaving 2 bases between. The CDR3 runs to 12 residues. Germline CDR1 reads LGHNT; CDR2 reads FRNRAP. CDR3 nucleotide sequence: TGTGCTAGTGGTTTGGCATACAATGAGCAGTTCTTC. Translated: CASGLAYNEQFF.

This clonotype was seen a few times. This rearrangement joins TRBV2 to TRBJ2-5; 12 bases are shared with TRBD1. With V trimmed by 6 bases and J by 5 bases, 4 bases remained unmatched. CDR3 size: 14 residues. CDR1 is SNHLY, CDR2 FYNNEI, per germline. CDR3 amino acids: CASRAGTGGETQYF. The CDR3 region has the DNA TGTGCCAGCAGGGCCGGGACAGGGGGCGAGACCCAGTACTTC. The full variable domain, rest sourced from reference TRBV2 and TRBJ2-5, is EPEVTQTPSHQVTQMGQEVILRCVPISNHLYFYWYRQILGQKVEFLVSFYNNEISEKSEIFDDQFSVERPDGSNFTLKIRSTKLEDSAMYFCASRAGTGGETQYFGPGTRLLVL.

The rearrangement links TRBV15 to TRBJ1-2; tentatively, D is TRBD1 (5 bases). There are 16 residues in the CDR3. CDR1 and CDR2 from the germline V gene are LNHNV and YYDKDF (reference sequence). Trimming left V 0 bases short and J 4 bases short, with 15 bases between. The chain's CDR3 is CATSRDAAGPPYGYTF. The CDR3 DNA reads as TGTGCCACCAGCAGAGATGCTGCAGGGCCTCCCTATGGCTACACCTTC.

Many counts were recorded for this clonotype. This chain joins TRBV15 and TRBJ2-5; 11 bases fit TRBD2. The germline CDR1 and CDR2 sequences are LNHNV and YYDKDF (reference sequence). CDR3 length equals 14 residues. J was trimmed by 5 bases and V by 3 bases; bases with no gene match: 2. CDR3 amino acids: CATSSSGGAETQYF. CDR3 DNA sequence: TGTGCCACCAGCAGTAGCGGGGGGGCCGAGACCCAGTACTTC.

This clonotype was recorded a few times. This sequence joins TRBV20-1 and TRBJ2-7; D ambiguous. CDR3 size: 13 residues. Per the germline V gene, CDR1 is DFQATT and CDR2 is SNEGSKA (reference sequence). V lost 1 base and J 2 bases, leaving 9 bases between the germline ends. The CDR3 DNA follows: TGCAGTGCTAGAGGGGTAGCTGCCTACGAGCAGTACTTC. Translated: CSARGVAAYEQYF.

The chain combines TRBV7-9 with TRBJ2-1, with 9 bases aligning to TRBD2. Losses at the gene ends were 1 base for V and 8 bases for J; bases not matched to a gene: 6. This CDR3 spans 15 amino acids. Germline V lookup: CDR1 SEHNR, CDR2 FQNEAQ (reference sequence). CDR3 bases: TGTGCCAGCAGCTTAGTTGATAGCGGGAGCGATGAGCAGTTCTTC. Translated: CASSLVDSGSDEQFF.

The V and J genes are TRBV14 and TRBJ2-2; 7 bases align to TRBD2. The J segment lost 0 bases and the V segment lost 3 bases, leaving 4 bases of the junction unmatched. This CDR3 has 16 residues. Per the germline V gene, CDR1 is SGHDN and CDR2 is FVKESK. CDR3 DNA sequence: TGTGCCAGCAGCCAGGTAGCGGGTACGAACACCGGGGAGCTGTTTTTT. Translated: CASSQVAGTNTGELFF. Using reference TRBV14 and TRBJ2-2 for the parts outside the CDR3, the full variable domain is EAGVTQFPSHSVIEKGQTVTLRCDPISGHDNLYWYRRVMGKEIKFLLHFVKESKQDESGMPNNRFLAERTGGTYSTLKVQPAELEDSGVYFCASSQVAGTNTGELFFGEGSRLTVL.

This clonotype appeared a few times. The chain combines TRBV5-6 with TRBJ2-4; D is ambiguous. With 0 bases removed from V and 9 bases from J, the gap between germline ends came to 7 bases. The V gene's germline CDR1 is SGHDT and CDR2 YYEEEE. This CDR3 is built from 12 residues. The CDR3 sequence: CASSLGGIIQYF. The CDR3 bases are TGTGCCAGCAGCTTGGGTGGGATCATTCAGTACTTC.

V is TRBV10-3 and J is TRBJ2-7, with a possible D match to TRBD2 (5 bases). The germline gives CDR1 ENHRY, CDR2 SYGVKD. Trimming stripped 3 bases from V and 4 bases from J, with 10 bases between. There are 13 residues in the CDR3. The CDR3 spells CAISDRTVYEQYF. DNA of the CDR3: TGTGCCATCAGTGATCGGACTGTTTACGAGCAGTACTTC.

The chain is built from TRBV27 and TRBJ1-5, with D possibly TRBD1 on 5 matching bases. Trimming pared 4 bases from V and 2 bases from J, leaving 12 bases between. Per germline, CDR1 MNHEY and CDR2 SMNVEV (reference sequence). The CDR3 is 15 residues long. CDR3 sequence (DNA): TGTGCCAGCAGTTCCCGAGGGACTGGCAATCAGCCCCAGCATTTT. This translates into CASSSRGTGNQPQHF.

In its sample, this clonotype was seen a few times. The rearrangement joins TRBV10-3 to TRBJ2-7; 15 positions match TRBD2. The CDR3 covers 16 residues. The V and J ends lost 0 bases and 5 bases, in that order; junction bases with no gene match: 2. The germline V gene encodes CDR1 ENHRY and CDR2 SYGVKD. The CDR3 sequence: CAISESGLAGGDEQYF. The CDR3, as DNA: TGTGCCATCAGTGAGTCGGGACTAGCGGGAGGTGACGAGCAGTACTTC.

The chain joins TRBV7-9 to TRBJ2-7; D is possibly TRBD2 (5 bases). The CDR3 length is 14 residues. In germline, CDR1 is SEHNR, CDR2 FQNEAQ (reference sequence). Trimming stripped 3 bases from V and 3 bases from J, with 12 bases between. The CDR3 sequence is CASSFWRAGYEQYF. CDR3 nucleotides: TGTGCCAGCAGCTTTTGGCGGGCAGGCTACGAGCAGTACTTC.

CDR3 DNA sequence: TGTGCCAGCAGTTACTCTTACGGGAAAGAGACCCAGTACTTC. Its protein product is CASSYSYGKETQYF. The rearrangement uses TRBV6-2 or TRBV6-3 and TRBJ2-5; a possible D gene is TRBD2 (5 bases). Trimming shortened V by 0 bases and J by 3 bases, and 8 bases separated the two germline ends. Germline V CDR1 and CDR2: MNHEY, SVGEGT. The CDR3 has 14 residues.

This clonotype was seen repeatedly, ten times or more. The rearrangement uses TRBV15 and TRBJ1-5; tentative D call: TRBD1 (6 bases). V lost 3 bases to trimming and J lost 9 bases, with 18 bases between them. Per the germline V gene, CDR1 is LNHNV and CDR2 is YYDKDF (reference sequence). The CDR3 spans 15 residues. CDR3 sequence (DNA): TGTGCCACCAGCAGGGAACCAGGGGCCCCGCTGCCCCAGCATTTT. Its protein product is CATSREPGAPLPQHF.

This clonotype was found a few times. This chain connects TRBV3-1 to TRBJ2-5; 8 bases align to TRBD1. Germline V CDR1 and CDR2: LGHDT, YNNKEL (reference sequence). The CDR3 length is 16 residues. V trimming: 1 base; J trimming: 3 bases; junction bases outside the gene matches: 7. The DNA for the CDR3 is TGTGCCAGCAGCCAAGCCTTGGACAGGGTGGAAGAGACCCAGTACTTC. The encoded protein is CASSQALDRVEETQYF.

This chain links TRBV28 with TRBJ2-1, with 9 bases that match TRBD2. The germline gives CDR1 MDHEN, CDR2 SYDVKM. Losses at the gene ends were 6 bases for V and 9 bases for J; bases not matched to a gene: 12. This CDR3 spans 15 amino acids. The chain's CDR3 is CASRIAGAWETEQFF. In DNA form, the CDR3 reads TGTGCCAGCAGGATAGCGGGAGCCTGGGAAACTGAGCAGTTCTTC.

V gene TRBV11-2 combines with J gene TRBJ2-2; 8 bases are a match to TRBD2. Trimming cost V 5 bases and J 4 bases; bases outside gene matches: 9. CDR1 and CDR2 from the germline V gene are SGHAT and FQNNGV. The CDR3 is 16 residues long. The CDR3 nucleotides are TGTGCCAGCAGCCATTATATAAGCGGGAGCACCGGGGAGCTGTTTTTT. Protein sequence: CASSHYISGSTGELFF. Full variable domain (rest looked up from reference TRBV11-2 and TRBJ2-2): EAGVAQSPRYKIIEKRQSVAFWCNPISGHATLYWYQQILGQGPKLLIQFQNNGVVDDSQLPKDRFSAERLKGVDSTLKIQPAKLEDSAVYLCASSHYISGSTGELFFGEGSRLTVL.

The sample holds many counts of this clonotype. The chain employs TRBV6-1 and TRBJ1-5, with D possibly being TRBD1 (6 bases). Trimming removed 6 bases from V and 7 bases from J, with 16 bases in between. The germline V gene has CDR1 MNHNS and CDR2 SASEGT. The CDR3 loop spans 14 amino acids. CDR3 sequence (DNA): TGTGCCAGCAGCCTACAGACAGGCTCGCAGCCCCAGCATTTT. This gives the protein CASSLQTGSQPQHF.

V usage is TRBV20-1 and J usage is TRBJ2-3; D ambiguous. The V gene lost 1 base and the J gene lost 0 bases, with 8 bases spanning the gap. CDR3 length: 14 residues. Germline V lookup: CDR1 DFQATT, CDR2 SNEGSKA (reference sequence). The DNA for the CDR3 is TGCAGTGCTAGAGGAACACCTAGCACAGATACGCAGTATTTT. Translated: CSARGTPSTDTQYF.

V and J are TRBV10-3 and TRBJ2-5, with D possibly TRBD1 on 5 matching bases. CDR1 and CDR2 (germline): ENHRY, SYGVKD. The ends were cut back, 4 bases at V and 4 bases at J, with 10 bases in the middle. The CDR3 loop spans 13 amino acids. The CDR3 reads CAISAGQSETQYF. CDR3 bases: TGTGCCATCAGTGCCGGACAATCAGAGACCCAGTACTTC.

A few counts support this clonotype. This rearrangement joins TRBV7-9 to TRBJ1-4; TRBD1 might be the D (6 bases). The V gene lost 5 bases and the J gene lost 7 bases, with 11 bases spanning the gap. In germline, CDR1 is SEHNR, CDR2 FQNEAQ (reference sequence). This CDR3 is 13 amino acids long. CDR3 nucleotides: TGTGCCAGCAGCCCCCGGGACACTGAAAAACTGTTTTTT. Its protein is CASSPRDTEKLFF.

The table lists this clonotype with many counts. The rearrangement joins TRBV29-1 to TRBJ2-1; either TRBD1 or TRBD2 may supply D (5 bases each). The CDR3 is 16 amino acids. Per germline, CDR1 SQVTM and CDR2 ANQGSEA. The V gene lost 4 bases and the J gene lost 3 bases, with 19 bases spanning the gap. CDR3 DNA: TGCAGCGTTGTTGGGGCGACTATTGGCGGCTACAATGAGCAGTTCTTC. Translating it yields CSVVGATIGGYNEQFF.

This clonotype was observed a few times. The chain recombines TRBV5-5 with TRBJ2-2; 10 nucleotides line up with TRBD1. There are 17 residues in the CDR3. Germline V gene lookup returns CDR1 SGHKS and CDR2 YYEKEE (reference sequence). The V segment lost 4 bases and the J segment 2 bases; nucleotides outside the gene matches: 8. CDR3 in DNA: TGTGCCAGCAGCCTACTCCTGACAGGGGGCAACACCGGGGAGCTGTTTTTT. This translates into CASSLLLTGGNTGELFF.

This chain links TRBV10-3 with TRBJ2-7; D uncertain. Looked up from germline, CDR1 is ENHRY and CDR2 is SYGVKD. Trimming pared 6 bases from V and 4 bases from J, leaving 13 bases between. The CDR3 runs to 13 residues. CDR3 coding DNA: TGTGCCATCAGGAGATCCGACATTTACGAGCAGTACGTC. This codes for CAIRRSDIYEQYV.

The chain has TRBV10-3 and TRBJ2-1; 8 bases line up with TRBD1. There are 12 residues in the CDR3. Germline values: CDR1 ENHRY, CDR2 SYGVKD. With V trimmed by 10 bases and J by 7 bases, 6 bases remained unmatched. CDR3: CATGTGWNEQFF. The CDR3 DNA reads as TGTGCCACCGGGACAGGCTGGAATGAGCAGTTCTTC.

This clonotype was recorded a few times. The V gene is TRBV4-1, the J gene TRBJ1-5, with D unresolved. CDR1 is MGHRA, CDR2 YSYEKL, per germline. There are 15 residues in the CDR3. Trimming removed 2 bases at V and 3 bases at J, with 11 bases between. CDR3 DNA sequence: TGCGCCAGCAGCCAAACGGGTGGGAACAATCAGCCCCAGCATTTT. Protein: CASSQTGGNNQPQHF.